These T cell receptor beta chains were read from a single sample in a study of PD-1 blockade in mismatch repair-deficient tumors. Assay: immunoSEQ multiplex PCR; the TCRdb copy retains only in-frame clones and omits some. Of tens of thousands of clones detected, roughly 80% appear once; the ten largest clones hold roughly 6%. The sequencing used peripheral blood, collected 44 weeks after starting pembrolizumab. The receptor source for this set is an adult with mismatch repair-deficient cancer. Each CDR3 is given with its conserved first and last residue. The D gene is left open where the match is weak. Only part of the rows carry a size: once, few, many, or a class if the clone is expanded.

>NA|few|TRBV7-3|TRBJ2-2
TGTGCCAGCAGCCAGGGGAACGGGGAGCTGTTTTTT
CASSQGNGELFF
>NA|NA|TRBV11-3|TRBJ2-1
TGTGCCAGCAGCTTCCGGAGCTCCTACAATGAGCAGTTCTTC
CASSFRSSYNEQFF
>NA|NA|TRBV29-1|TRBJ2-7
TGCAGCGTCCTGGGAGTAGGCAACTCCTACGAGCAGTACTTC
CSVLGVGNSYEQYF
>TRBD2|NA|TRBV2|TRBJ2-3
TGTGCCAGCATCCCGACTAGCGGGAGAAGAGATACGCAGTATTTT
CASIPTSGRRDTQYF
>TRBD1|few|TRBV6-5|TRBJ2-3
TGTGCCAGCAGTTACCGGGACAGGAGCACAGATACGCAGTATTTT
CASSYRDRSTDTQYF
>TRBD2|NA|TRBV29-1|TRBJ2-1
TGCAGCGTGTTGGGGGTTGCTAGCGGGAGGGCTTCCTACAATGAGCAGTTCTTC
CSVLGVASGRASYNEQFF
>NA|NA|TRBV9|TRBJ2-2
TGTGCCAGCAGCGTACGTCTATACACCGGGGAGCTGTTTTTT
CASSVRLYTGELFF
>NA|once|TRBV5-1|TRBJ1-4
TGCGCCAGCAGCTCGACAGTAACTAATGAAAAACTGTTTTTT
CASSSTVTNEKLFF
>NA|NA|TRBV6-6|TRBJ1-2
TGTGCCAGCAGACCGTTCAGTCGGAGACAGGCCGGGGGCTACACCTTC
CASRPFSRRQAGGYTF
>NA|few|TRBV18|TRBJ2-7
TGTGCCAGCTCACTTTTAGGCGAGCAGTACTTC
CASSLLGEQYF
>TRBD1|few|TRBV19|TRBJ1-5
TGTGCCAGTAGGCCGGGACAGGGGGCGGGTAATCAGCCCCAGCATTTT
CASRPGQGAGNQPQHF
>NA|NA|TRBV7-8|TRBJ2-3
TGTGCCAGCAGCTTCGGACAGGAGGGCGGTACGCAGTATTTT
CASSFGQEGGTQYF
>NA|few|TRBV6-1|TRBJ2-7
TGTGCCAGCAGGGCGAGGCTGGACTCCTACGAGCAGTACTTC
CASRARLDSYEQYF
>NA|NA|TRBV5-1|TRBJ2-3
TGCGCCAGCAGCTTCTCAGTTACTGGCACAGATACGCAGTATTTT
CASSFSVTGTDTQYF
>NA|NA|TRBV7-8|TRBJ1-2
TGTGCCAGCAGCCAGAGGCCCTTAGACTATGGCTACACCTTC
CASSQRPLDYGYTF
>TRBD1|once|TRBV29-1|TRBJ2-7
TGCAGCGTTGACGGGACAGCGTCCTACGAGCAGTACTTC
CSVDGTASYEQYF
>NA|NA|TRBV5-1|TRBJ2-3
TGCGCCAGCAGCCCCGAGGGGGACACGCAGTATTTT
CASSPEGDTQYF
>TRBD1|NA|TRBV6-5|TRBJ1-4
TGTGCCAGCAGTCCCCGGGGGACAGGGGGCGAAAAACTGTTTTTT
CASSPRGTGGEKLFF
>NA|NA|TRBV7-8|TRBJ1-5
TGTGCCAGCAGCCCAAGCAGGGCGAATCAGCCCCAGCATTTT
CASSPSRANQPQHF
>NA|NA|TRBV7-2|TRBJ1-2
TGTGCCAGCAGCTTAGACAACAACTATGGCTACACCTTC
CASSLDNNYGYTF
>NA|NA|TRBV9|TRBJ2-7
TGTGCCAGCAGCGAGGGGACACGCTCCTACGAGCAGTACTTC
CASSEGTRSYEQYF
>TRBD1|NA|TRBV7-9|TRBJ2-1
TGTGCCAGCAGCTCACGGGACAGGGTGAATGACAATGAGCAGTTCTTC
CASSSRDRVNDNEQFF
>NA|few|TRBV6-6|TRBJ2-6
TGTGCCAGCAGTTTTGCCGGATCTGGGGCCAACGTCCTGACTTTC
CASSFAGSGANVLTF
>NA|few|TRBV19|TRBJ2-2
TGTGCCAGTAGTATAGGGCAGGTCACCGGGGAGCTGTTTTTT
CASSIGQVTGELFF
>NA|NA|TRBV5-4|TRBJ1-2
TGTGCCAGCAGCCCGACGGGGACTAATGGCTACACCTTC
CASSPTGTNGYTF
>NA|once|TRBV30|TRBJ2-6
TGTGCCTGGAGTGTAGGGAAGGCTGGGGCCAACGTCCTGACTTTC
CAWSVGKAGANVLTF
>TRBD2|NA|TRBV19|TRBJ2-3
TGTGCCAGTAGTATAGATCGGGCTAGCGGGAAGAGCACAGATACGCAGTATTTT
CASSIDRASGKSTDTQYF
>TRBD1|NA|TRBV10-3|TRBJ2-2
TGTGCCATCAGTGCGACAGGGGAGGAGAGGGAGCTGTTTTTT
CAISATGEERELFF
>NA|many|TRBV29-1|TRBJ1-1
TGCAGCGTTGTGGGCGGGAACACTGAAGCTTTCTTT
CSVVGGNTEAFF
>TRBD2|NA|TRBV27|TRBJ2-2
TGTGCCAGCAGTTTCGGGGGGGGCGGGGAGCTGTTTTTT
CASSFGGGGELFF
>NA|NA|TRBV19|TRBJ1-5
TGTGCCACCAGAGGGAGGGGAGGCAATCAGCCCCAGCATTTT
CATRGRGGNQPQHF
>TRBD2|once|TRBV19|TRBJ2-3
TGTGCCAGTAGTAGATCAGCGGGAAAGACAGATACGCAGTATTTT
CASSRSAGKTDTQYF
>TRBD1|NA|TRBV6-5|TRBJ2-7
TGTGCCAGCAGTTACTCGAGTACAGGGGGCTCCTACGAGCAGTACTTC
CASSYSSTGGSYEQYF
>TRBD2|NA|TRBV5-6|TRBJ2-3
TGTGCCAGCAGCCCCCTAGCGGGGACTAGCACAGATACGCAGTATTTT
CASSPLAGTSTDTQYF
>TRBD1|few|TRBV27|TRBJ1-1
TGTGCCAGCAGGGGAACACAGGGGGCCCGGACTGAAGCTTTCTTT
CASRGTQGARTEAFF
>NA|once|TRBV4-3|TRBJ2-7
TGCGCCAGCAGCCACGAATACGAGCAGTACTTC
CASSHEYEQYF
>TRBD1|NA|TRBV15|TRBJ2-2
TGTGCCACCAGCAGAGGCAGGGGGCTAGCATCCACCGGGGAGCTGTTTTTT
CATSRGRGLASTGELFF
>TRBD1|NA|TRBV18|TRBJ2-3
TGTGCCAGCTCGGTGGGACAGGGAGGAACCACAGATACGCAGTATTTT
CASSVGQGGTTDTQYF
>NA|NA|TRBV7-9|TRBJ2-3
TGTGCCAGCGATCAAAGGGCCAGCGGGTCAGATACGCAGTATTTT
CASDQRASGSDTQYF
>NA|few|TRBV19|TRBJ2-3
TGTGCCAGTAGTACAGGACAGACTAGCACAGATACGCAGTATTTT
CASSTGQTSTDTQYF
>TRBD1|NA|TRBV7-2|TRBJ1-1
TGTGCCAGCAGCTTGGCTCAGGGGGCCTCCACTGAAGCTTTCTTT
CASSLAQGASTEAFF
>TRBD1|few|TRBV2|TRBJ2-7
TGTGCCAGCACCAGGGACAGGGACTACGAGCAGTACTTC
CASTRDRDYEQYF
>TRBD1|NA|TRBV5-1|TRBJ1-4
TGCGCCAGCCAAACAGGGGCGCCTAATGAAAAACTGTTTTTT
CASQTGAPNEKLFF
>TRBD2|NA|TRBV4-1|TRBJ2-1
TGCGCCAGCAGCCGGTATCCGGGACTAGCGGGAGGTCGCGATGAGCAGTTCTTC
CASSRYPGLAGGRDEQFF
>TRBD2|NA|TRBV4-2|TRBJ2-3
TGTGCCAGCAGCCAAACCCCTAGCGGGACCCTCACAGATACGCAGTATTTT
CASSQTPSGTLTDTQYF
>TRBD2|NA|TRBV6-4|TRBJ2-1
TGTGCCAGCAGTAGCGGGAGAGTCAATGAGCAGTTCTTC
CASSSGRVNEQFF
>TRBD2|NA|TRBV5-6|TRBJ2-1
TGTGCCAGCAGCTTTCTAGCGGGAGTGGGCAATGAGCAGTTCTTC
CASSFLAGVGNEQFF
>NA|NA|TRBV30|TRBJ2-7
TGTGCCTGGAGTGTTGTGGGGCGGCCCTACGAGCAGTACTTC
CAWSVVGRPYEQYF
>NA|NA|TRBV5-6|TRBJ2-7
TGTGCCAGCAGCTTCCGACATGCGGCCGAGCAGTACTTC
CASSFRHAAEQYF